The 25 T cell receptor beta chains reported below all come from one sample, sequenced in a study of neurological immune-mediated disorders. TCRdb used MiXCR to reprocess the 5' RACE reads, holding one entry per CDR3 protein. This table holds tens of thousands of distinct CDR3 sequences, 10% found once. Sequenced sample: PBMCs. The receptor source for this set is a middle-aged man in good health.

This clonotype has at least ten counts. This chain uses TRBV7-6 with TRBJ2-6; no clear D gene. CDR1 and CDR2 (germline): SGHVS, FNYEAQ. The V gene lost 8 bases and the J gene lost 1 base, with 3 bases spanning the gap. The CDR3 spans 12 residues. DNA for the CDR3: TGTGCCAGCCGATCTGGGGCCAACGTCCTGACTTTC. This translates into CASRSGANVLTF.

This clonotype was detected many times. The chain is built from TRBV9 and TRBJ2-7; unclear D gene. CDR1 and CDR2 from the germline V gene are SGDLS and YYNGEE. V dropped 0 bases and J dropped 4 bases, with 20 bases sitting between them. This CDR3 spans 17 amino acids. The DNA for the CDR3 is TGTGCCAGCAGCGTAGAATCCAGGTCGATCGAATCGTACGAGCAGTACTTC. Its protein is CASSVESRSIESYEQYF.

This clonotype was observed at least ten times. The chain uses TRBV7-9 and TRBJ2-6; D may match TRBD1 or TRBD2 (5 bases each). The CDR3 is 16 amino acids. Trimming removed 3 bases from V and 0 bases from J, with 9 bases in between. Looked up from germline, CDR1 is SEHNR and CDR2 is FQNEAQ (reference sequence). DNA for the CDR3: TGTGCCAGCAGCTTGGGACCGAGCTCTGGGGCCAACGTCCTGACTTTC. Translating it yields CASSLGPSSGANVLTF.

This clonotype was detected ten times or more. The chain couples TRBV27 to TRBJ1-2, with D possibly being TRBD1 (6 bases). The germline CDR1 and CDR2 sequences are MNHEY and SMNVEV (reference sequence). The CDR3 has 14 residues. Trimming removed 3 bases at V and 8 bases at J, with 16 bases between. The CDR3 DNA follows: TGTGCCAGCAGTTTCTTACAGGGAGGGAAGGGCTACACCTTC. This sequence encodes CASSFLQGGKGYTF.

The table lists this clonotype with many counts. The rearrangement joins TRBV7-2 to TRBJ2-1; D gene uncertain. This CDR3 contains 13 residues. V lost 5 bases and J lost 8, with 13 bases in between. The germline V gene encodes CDR1 SGHTA and CDR2 FQGNSA. This CDR3 reads CASSPRTDYEQFF. DNA for the CDR3: TGTGCCAGCAGCCCCAGGACGGATTATGAGCAGTTCTTC. The full variable domain, with the rest looked up from reference TRBV7-2 and TRBJ2-1, is GAGVSQSPSNKVTEKGKDVELRCDPISGHTALYWYRQSLGQGLEFLIYFQGNSAPDKSGLPSDRFSAERTGGSVSTLTIQRTQQEDSAVYLCASSPRTDYEQFFGPGTRLTVL.

In this sample, this clonotype turned up many times. CDR3 nucleotides: TGCAGTGCTAGAGGAGTCAGATCGCCAAATGAGCAGTTCTTC. This gives the protein CSARGVRSPNEQFF. The chain links TRBV20-1 to TRBJ2-1; the D is unclear. Germline V gene sequence: CDR1 DFQATT, CDR2 SNEGSKA (reference sequence). The CDR3 spans 14 residues. V was shortened by 1 base and J by 7 bases, with 14 bases between the two germline ends.

This clonotype was observed many times. The chain couples TRBV5-1 to TRBJ2-5; D might be TRBD1 (5 bases). V dropped 3 bases and J dropped 7 bases, with 10 bases sitting between them. Germline V gene sequence: CDR1 SGHRS, CDR2 YFSETQ. The CDR3 is made up of 12 amino acids. The CDR3 DNA sequence: TGCGCCAGCAGCTACGGTCAGGGGACCCAGTACTTC. Its translation: CASSYGQGTQYF.

This clonotype was picked up many times. The V and J genes are TRBV15 and TRBJ1-1, with 11 bases identical to TRBD1. CDR3 length: 17 amino acids. The germline gives CDR1 LNHNV, CDR2 YYDKDF (reference sequence). The junction had 9 bases not matched to a gene; V was cut back by 5 bases and J by 1 base. CDR3: CATSPSRTGGANTEAFF. As DNA, the CDR3 is TGTGCCACCAGCCCATCCCGGACAGGGGGCGCGAACACTGAAGCTTTCTTT.

This clonotype was recorded at least ten times. The chain is built from TRBV6-1 and TRBJ1-5; 10 nucleotides match TRBD1. Germline values: CDR1 MNHNS, CDR2 SASEGT. The ends lost 10 bases at V and 2 bases at J; junction bases unmatched: 2. This CDR3 has 13 residues. CDR3 protein: CATGTGGNQPQHF. In DNA form, the CDR3 reads TGTGCCACCGGGACAGGGGGCAATCAGCCCCAGCATTTT.

Only a few counts were recorded for this clonotype. V is TRBV27 and J is TRBJ2-6; no firm D call. V lost 5 bases and J 0 bases, leaving 11 bases between the germline ends. The CDR3 spans 16 residues. Germline V CDR1 and CDR2: MNHEY, SMNVEV (reference sequence). CDR3 sequence (DNA): TGTGCCAGCAGTGGCAGCCCATTCTCTGGGGCCAACGTCCTGACTTTC. The encoded protein is CASSGSPFSGANVLTF.

The table lists this clonotype with many counts. This sequence joins TRBV5-1 and TRBJ1-4; D might be TRBD1 (5 bases). There are 14 residues in the CDR3. Trimming left V 4 bases short and J 4 bases short, with 11 bases between. Germline-derived CDR1 and CDR2 are SGHRS and YFSETQ. The CDR3 DNA reads as TGCGCCAGCAGCCCCCCGGGGGTTAATGAAAAACTGTTTTTT. Its protein product is CASSPPGVNEKLFF.

At least ten counts were recorded for this clonotype. This sequence joins TRBV25-1 and TRBJ2-3; no clear D. The V end lost 4 bases, the J end lost 6 bases, and 20 bases lay between the germline ends. CDR3 length equals 16 residues. CDR1 MGHDK and CDR2 SYGVNS come from the germline V gene. The DNA for the CDR3 is TGTGCCAGCAGTGCTACAGTCCCGGAATCCTATGATACGCAGTATTTT. Protein: CASSATVPESYDTQYF.

The chain links TRBV30 to TRBJ2-5; 8 nucleotides line up with TRBD2. The CDR3 spans 13 residues. The J segment lost 5 bases and the V segment lost 5 bases, leaving 7 bases of the junction unmatched. Germline V gene lookup returns CDR1 GTSNPN and CDR2 SVGIG (reference sequence). CDR3 sequence (DNA): TGTGCCTGGGGTCCGGGGGGGCAGGAGACCCAGTACTTC. Protein sequence: CAWGPGGQETQYF. The complete variable domain, with remaining parts taken from reference TRBV30 and TRBJ2-5, reads SQTIHQWPATLVQPVGSPLSLECTVEGTSNPNLYWYRQAAGRGLQLLFYSVGIGQISSEVPQNLSASRPQDRQFILSSKKLLLSDSGFYLCAWGPGGQETQYFGPGTRLLVL.

This clonotype was detected many times. This sequence joins TRBV6-6 and TRBJ2-7; a possible D gene is TRBD1 (5 bases). V shed 6 bases and J shed 5 bases, with 17 bases lying between them. There are 14 residues in the CDR3. Germline V gene lookup returns CDR1 MNHNY and CDR2 SVGAGI (reference sequence). CDR3 region: CASRQTVKKDEQYF. CDR3 bases: TGTGCCAGCAGGCAGACAGTAAAAAAGGACGAGCAGTACTTC.

The table lists this clonotype with many counts. The V and J genes are TRBV20-1 and TRBJ1-3; 8 nucleotides line up with TRBD1. Germline-derived CDR1 and CDR2 are DFQATT and SNEGSKA (reference sequence). Trimming took 6 bases from V and 8 from J; bases not matched to a gene: 9. The CDR3 length is 13 residues. The CDR3 DNA sequence: TGCAGTGCGGCGGACAGGGCGGCGTACACCATATATTTT. Its translation is CSAADRAAYTIYF.

The sample holds many counts of this clonotype. The chain has TRBV5-1 and TRBJ1-2; D uncertain. CDR1 is SGHRS, CDR2 YFSETQ, per germline. CDR3 length: 15 amino acids. Trimming shortened V by 0 bases and J by 6 bases, and 15 bases separated the two germline ends. The CDR3 sequence: CASSLGSRAWDGYTF. The CDR3 region has the DNA TGCGCCAGCAGCTTGGGGTCGCGGGCCTGGGATGGCTACACCTTC.

This clonotype was observed many times. The V gene is TRBV29-1, the J gene TRBJ2-3; D is unclear. This CDR3 region has 12 residues. Looked up from germline, CDR1 is SQVTM and CDR2 is ANQGSEA. The V end lost 0 bases, the J end lost 3 bases, and 4 bases lay between the germline ends. CDR3 amino acids: CSVEEGTDTQYF. DNA of the CDR3: TGCAGCGTTGAAGAAGGGACAGATACGCAGTATTTT.

This clonotype was seen ten or more times. The rearrangement links TRBV27 to TRBJ1-4; D unclear. This CDR3 has 14 amino acids. CDR1 and CDR2 (germline): MNHEY, SMNVEV (reference sequence). Trimming removed 5 bases at V and 8 bases at J, with 15 bases between. CDR3 sequence: CASSRSGEGEKLFF. In DNA form, the CDR3 reads TGTGCCAGCAGTAGGAGCGGGGAGGGAGAAAAACTGTTTTTT.

This clonotype was counted at least ten times. The gene calls are TRBV29-1 and TRBJ2-7; 8 bases fit TRBD1. The CDR3 runs to 16 residues. From germline, CDR1 is SQVTM and CDR2 ANQGSEA. The junction had 10 bases not matched to a gene; V was cut back by 3 bases and J by 0 bases. CDR3 protein: CSVDGYGTGHSYEQYF. The DNA of the CDR3 is TGCAGCGTTGATGGGTACGGGACAGGTCACTCCTACGAGCAGTACTTC.

A few counts support this clonotype. This CDR3 is CASSTRGENTEAFF. The CDR3 nucleotides are TGTGCCAGCAGCACCAGGGGGGAGAACACTGAAGCTTTCTTT. The gene calls are TRBV5-6 and TRBJ1-1; 7 nucleotides line up with TRBD1. This CDR3 region has 14 residues. Trimming removed 4 bases from V and 1 base from J; junction bases left unmatched: 4. In germline, CDR1 is SGHDT, CDR2 YYEEEE.

In its sample, this clonotype was seen many times. The chain links TRBV4-2 to TRBJ2-1; 11 bases align to TRBD2. This CDR3 region has 16 residues. The ends lost 0 bases at V and 10 bases at J; junction bases unmatched: 8. Looked up from germline, CDR1 is LGHNA and CDR2 is YNFKEQ. The CDR3 protein is CASSQEGGLAAWEQFF. The CDR3 DNA is TGTGCCAGCAGCCAAGAGGGGGGACTAGCGGCTTGGGAGCAGTTCTTC.

This clonotype was counted ten times or more. The J gene is TRBJ1-4, the V gene TRBV5-1, with a tentative D call TRBD1 (6 bases). The CDR3 loop spans 14 amino acids. Trimming took 7 bases from V and 5 from J, leaving 15 bases between them. In germline, CDR1 is SGHRS, CDR2 YFSETQ. For the CDR3, the DNA is TGCGCCAGCGGGAGGGGGAGTGACAATGAAAAACTGTTTTTT. Translation gives CASGRGSDNEKLFF.

This clonotype has ten or more counts. This chain connects TRBV5-1 to TRBJ2-7; possibly TRBD2 for D (6 bases). This CDR3 has 14 residues. The germline V gene has CDR1 SGHRS and CDR2 YFSETQ. The V end lost 6 bases, the J end lost 0 bases, and 13 bases lay between the germline ends. CDR3 in DNA: TGCGCCAGCACCCCGGGGGAGATCTCCTACGAGCAGTACTTC. Its translation: CASTPGEISYEQYF.

This clonotype was counted many times. The chain uses TRBV10-3 and TRBJ2-5, with D tentatively TRBD2 (6 bases). Trimming cost V 11 bases and J 5 bases, with 15 bases left between them. Germline V gene data show CDR1 as ENHRY and CDR2 as SYGVKD. CDR3 size: 12 residues. The CDR3 loop is CAANGAGETQYF. The CDR3 nucleotides are TGTGCCGCTAACGGGGCGGGGGAGACCCAGTACTTC.

This clonotype was picked up many times. The gene calls are TRBV20-1 and TRBJ2-2; unclear D gene. CDR3 length: 13 amino acids. Germline V gene sequence: CDR1 DFQATT, CDR2 SNEGSKA (reference sequence). Between the trimmed V and J ends, which lost 1 base and 3 bases, there was a span of 6 bases. CDR3 in amino acids: CSARVRYTGELFF. CDR3 nucleotide sequence: TGCAGTGCTAGAGTTAGGTACACCGGGGAGCTGTTTTTT.